Shown below are 11 T cell receptor beta chains from a single sample sequenced in a study of T cell responses to AZD1222 COVID-19 vaccine. TCRdb keeps only in-frame clones here, not all; method: immunoSEQ multiplex PCR. The sample yields 250,000 or so clones, over 90% seen once. The specimen comprised peripheral blood, sampled on day 0 of AZD1222 vaccination. The receptors originated from an adult in good health.

V gene TRBV6-1 combines with J gene TRBJ1-1, with D possibly matching TRBD1 (6 bases). Trimming cost V 5 bases and J 4 bases, with 11 bases left between them. The CDR3 sequence is 13 residues long. Germline-derived CDR1 and CDR2 are MNHNS and SASEGT. CDR3 coding DNA: TGTGCCAGCAGTTGGGGGGGGCCCACTGAAGCTTTCTTT. Translated: CASSWGGPTEAFF.

The rearrangement links TRBV6-5 to TRBJ1-1; 9 nucleotides agree with TRBD1. There are 14 residues in the CDR3. Trimming at V came to 6 bases and at J to 1 base, leaving 3 bases not matched to a gene. Germline V CDR1 and CDR2: MNHEY, SVGAGI. CDR3 DNA sequence: TGTGCCAGCAGATGGACAGGGGCGAACACTGAAGCTTTCTTT. It encodes CASRWTGANTEAFF.

The chain employs TRBV19 and TRBJ1-3; tentatively, D is TRBD1 (5 bases). V was pared by 5 bases and J by 0 bases, with 14 bases between. The CDR3 covers 16 residues. Germline V gives CDR1 LNHDA, CDR2 SQIVND (reference sequence). The CDR3 protein is CASSLHDSYSGNTIYF. The CDR3 DNA sequence: TGTGCCAGTAGTCTCCACGACAGCTACTCTGGAAACACCATATATTTT.

This rearrangement joins TRBV28 to TRBJ1-3, with D possibly TRBD1 on 6 matching bases. Germline CDR1 MDHEN, CDR2 SYDVKM. The CDR3 has 15 amino acids. Trimming took 4 bases from V and 4 from J, leaving 14 bases between them. As DNA, the CDR3 is TGTGCCAGCAGTTCATCGGGGGGCCTGGGAAACACCATATATTTT. Its translation: CASSSSGGLGNTIYF.

This rearrangement joins TRBV5-4 to TRBJ1-1, with 11 positions matching TRBD1. The CDR3 has 15 amino acids. From germline, CDR1 is SGHNT and CDR2 YYREEE (reference sequence). Losses at the gene ends were 3 bases for V and 5 bases for J; bases not matched to a gene: 6. The CDR3, as DNA: TGTGCCAGCAGCTCCCCCGGGACAGGGGGGACTGAAGCTTTCTTT. Translation: CASSSPGTGGTEAFF.

V is TRBV18 and J is TRBJ2-2; D gene ambiguous. V was shortened by 2 bases and J by 0 bases, with 7 bases between the two germline ends. Germline V gene lookup returns CDR1 KGHSH and CDR2 LQKENI. The CDR3 has 15 amino acids. As DNA, the CDR3 is TGTGCCAGCTCACCAGCCGGTCCGAACACCGGGGAGCTGTTTTTT. Protein product: CASSPAGPNTGELFF.

The chain recombines TRBV18 with TRBJ1-1; D is undetermined. The CDR3 is made up of 14 amino acids. Deletions cut 6 bases from V and 3 bases from J, with 14 bases between. CDR1 KGHSH and CDR2 LQKENI come from the germline V gene. The CDR3 loop is CASSLNTDYTEAFF. As DNA, the CDR3 is TGTGCCAGCTCTCTGAACACGGATTACACTGAAGCTTTCTTT.

The chain uses TRBV10-3 and TRBJ2-7, with TRBD2 matching 10 bases. The germline gives CDR1 ENHRY, CDR2 SYGVKD. This CDR3 has 15 amino acids. J gave up 7 bases and V 2 bases, and 8 bases lay outside the gene matches. In DNA form, the CDR3 reads TGTGCCATCAGTGAGGGATTAGCGGGGGGATTAGAGCAGTACTTC. Its protein is CAISEGLAGGLEQYF.

V gene TRBV6-5 combines with J gene TRBJ1-6, with 8 nucleotides matching TRBD1. This CDR3 has 15 residues. The junction had 5 bases not matched to a gene; V was cut back by 5 bases and J by 5 bases. Germline lookup yields CDR1 MNHEY and CDR2 SVGAGI. CDR3 bases: TGTGCCAGCAGTCTACAGGGGGAGCATAATTCACCCCTCCACTTT. Translated, it gives CASSLQGEHNSPLHF.

This rearrangement joins TRBV11-2 to TRBJ1-1; a possible D gene is TRBD1 (6 bases). Germline lookup yields CDR1 SGHAT and CDR2 FQNNGV. V was trimmed by 5 bases and J by 8 bases, leaving 12 bases between them. CDR3 length equals 12 residues. This CDR3 reads CASSERGGEAFF. Here the CDR3 DNA reads TGTGCCAGCAGCGAGAGGGGGGGGGAAGCTTTCTTT. Based on the CDR3 plus reference TRBV11-2 and TRBJ1-1, the full variable domain is EAGVAQSPRYKIIEKRQSVAFWCNPISGHATLYWYQQILGQGPKLLIQFQNNGVVDDSQLPKDRFSAERLKGVDSTLKIQPAKLEDSAVYLCASSERGGEAFFGQGTRLTVV.

The chain has TRBV30 and TRBJ1-3; D is unclear. The V end was cut by 3 bases, the J end by 0 bases, with 3 bases between. There are 12 residues in the CDR3. Germline CDR1 GTSNPN, CDR2 SVGIG (reference sequence). CDR3 sequence: CAWRFSGNTIYF. The CDR3 DNA reads as TGTGCCTGGAGGTTCTCTGGAAACACCATATATTTT.